This T cell receptor (beta chain) originates from a study of PD-L1 blockade in urothelial cancer. Study information: Atezolizumab 1,200 mg was given intravenously every 3 weeks, starting 2014. Blood was tested 3 weeks (second dose) and 6 weeks into treatment.

Measured with immunoSEQ multiplex PCR; TCRdb has only the in-frame clones, and not every one. The sample has about 52,000 clones, 84% seen once; the top ten hold about 5.3%. Enrolled patients showed locally advanced or metastatic urothelial carcinoma. The starting material was PBMCs, obtained around atezolizumab (anti-PD-L1) treatment. The receptor was isolated from a man aged 35-49 years with urothelial cancer.

CDR3 sequence reads: CASSSILGAGMGEKLFF. CDR3 sequence (DNA): TGTGCCAGCAGTTCCATTCTGGGCGCCGGGATGGGTGAAAAACTGTTTTTT. This chain links TRBV28 with TRBJ1-4; D is unresolved. Germline V gene data show CDR1 as MDHEN and CDR2 as SYDVKM. CDR3 size: 17 residues. V lost 4 bases to trimming and J lost 7 bases, with 22 bases between them.